The clone carrying this T cell receptor (beta chain) was detected once. Its specificity is not known. The sample originates from a study of shared clonotypes between healthy human individuals. General study findings and limits: Although depth was large, rarefaction showed that sequencing of the sorted subsets was incomplete. Represented genetic and exposure-history diversity was restricted by having few donors.

The CDR3 is made up of 17 amino acids. Losses at the gene ends were 3 bases for V and 5 bases for J; bases not matched to a gene: 7. Germline values: CDR1 LNHDA, CDR2 SQIVND (reference sequence). The donors, all of them Caucasian adults, lived in Nashville, Tennessee. The method was immunoSEQ multiplex PCR; TCRdb's version includes in-frame clones alone and lacks a portion of them. Among more than 400,000 clones, around 96% were seen once, and the ten largest hold approximately 0.067%. The sequence came from a woman between 25 and 40 years old in good health. Sequencing input: naive CD4+ T cells sorted from blood. The subset is: CD45RA+ positively selected. V gene TRBV19 combines with J gene TRBJ2-5; 15 nucleotides match TRBD2. Here the CDR3 reads CASSMGLAGGVRETQYF. The CDR3 DNA sequence: TGTGCCAGTAGTATGGGACTAGCGGGAGGAGTGAGGGAGACCCAGTACTTC.